This TCR beta chain was sequenced in a study of T cells in Graves' hyperthyroidism and ophthalmopathy. It was RNA transcripts that yielded the amplified TCR beta CDR3 regions. Using the HTBI primer set, a first-round RT-PCR was run on the TCR CDR3. TCRdb analysed the multiplex PCR reads with MiXCR anew, one entry per CDR3 protein. The sample has about 640,000 distinct CDR3 sequences, less than 25% seen once; the top ten hold approximately 30%. This clonotype was seen only a few times. As yet, its antigen is unknown. Findings and limits, study-wide: The blood repertoire included most of the expanded thyroid clonotypes above 0.001.

The CDR3 has 14 residues. CDR1 is MNHEY, CDR2 SVGAGI, per germline. The V and J ends lost 0 bases and 10 bases respectively, with 10 bases between them. This sequence originates from a man younger than 40 with Graves' ophthalmopathy. The sequencing input was blood. The chain couples TRBV6-5 to TRBJ1-6; D not resolved. The CDR3 region is CASSYSTRESPLHF. In nucleotides, the CDR3 is TGTGCCAGCAGTTACTCTACCCGGGAATCACCCCTCCACTTT.